This T cell receptor (beta chain) was retrieved from a study of beta chain features in type 1 diabetes. Findings and caveats of the study: The study found fewer insertions and more deletions at VDJ junctions in type 1 diabetes patients. Shorter templates might be favored by PCR, and equally so in patients and in controls. The analysis here could not establish whether HLA type shapes TCRB rearrangement.

As regards this clone: Its antigen remains unknown.

Expressed TCRB transcripts got sequenced, as all isolated RNA was reverse transcribed. Read counts averaged around 3.9 million for samples of naive, central memory and regulatory T cells. TCRdb's table, derived via immunoSEQ multiplex PCR, lists solely in-frame clones and lacks some. The sample records approximately 44,000 clones, around 52% being singletons. The specimen was Tregs from blood. This TCR derives from a woman younger than 30 in good health.

For the CDR3, the DNA is TGTGCCAGTAGTACCTCCTCCAGGGGGCTAGTCTACGAGCAGTACTTC. Encoded protein: CASSTSSRGLVYEQYF. The rearrangement links TRBV19 to TRBJ2-7, with 8 bases that match TRBD1. This CDR3 region has 16 residues. J lost 3 bases, V lost 4 bases, and 11 bases had no gene match. Germline V lookup: CDR1 LNHDA, CDR2 SQIVND (reference sequence).